The next 5 T cell receptor beta chains were all read from a single sample in a study of shared clonotypes between healthy human individuals. Method: immunoSEQ multiplex PCR; TCRdb's copy keeps in-frame clones and lacks some. The sample has roughly 1 million clones; 78% are singletons. The sample taken for sequencing was memory CD4+ T cells from PBMCs. The subset was: CD45RA-negative fraction. The receptors here all came from a young man in good health. Some clones in this sample may be carry-over from other donors' samples.

This chain links TRBV27 with TRBJ1-1; D ambiguous. The CDR3 spans 13 residues. Germline CDR1 and CDR2: MNHEY and SMNVEV (reference sequence). V was trimmed by 2 bases and J by 4 bases, leaving 8 bases between them. The CDR3 here is CASSLRVFTEAFF. The CDR3 region has the DNA TGTGCCAGCAGTTTAAGGGTTTTCACTGAAGCTTTCTTT.

The rearrangement uses TRBV19 and TRBJ1-3, with 7 bases lining up with TRBD1. V lost 6 bases to trimming and J lost 3 bases; unmatched junction nucleotides: 8. Germline V gene lookup returns CDR1 LNHDA and CDR2 SQIVND (reference sequence). The CDR3 covers 15 residues. CDR3 protein: CASRPQGESGNTIYF. The CDR3 bases are TGTGCCAGTAGGCCCCAGGGGGAAAGTGGAAACACCATATATTTT. Based on the CDR3 plus reference TRBV19 and TRBJ1-3, the full variable domain is DGGITQSPKYLFRKEGQNVTLSCEQNLNHDAMYWYRQDPGQGLRLIYYSQIVNDFQKGDIAEGYSVSREKKESFPLTVTSAQKNPTAFYLCASRPQGESGNTIYFGEGSWLTVV.

This sequence joins TRBV7-6 and TRBJ2-3; no clear D gene. The CDR3 is made up of 13 amino acids. CDR1 is SGHVS and CDR2 is FNYEAQ in the germline V gene. V was shortened by 3 bases and J by 2 bases, with 6 bases between the two germline ends. CDR3 nucleotides: TGTGCCAGCAGCTTTTCCCTCACAGATACGCAGTATTTT. Its protein is CASSFSLTDTQYF.

The genes are TRBV7-9 and TRBJ2-7, with TRBD2 identical over 8 bases. Looked up from germline, CDR1 is SEHNR and CDR2 is FQNEAQ (reference sequence). This CDR3 spans 12 amino acids. V trimming: 0 bases; J trimming: 9 bases; junction bases outside the gene matches: 1. The chain's CDR3 is CASSLAAGGQYF. DNA of the CDR3: TGTGCCAGCAGCTTAGCTGCGGGGGGGCAGTACTTC. Full variable domain (outside the CDR3, taken from reference TRBV7-9 and TRBJ2-7): DTGVSQNPRHKITKRGQNVTFRCDPISEHNRLYWYRQTLGQGPEFLTYFQNEAQLEKSRLLSDRFSAERPKGSFSTLEIQRTEQGDSAMYLCASSLAAGGQYFGPGTRLTVT.

V gene TRBV5-1 combines with J gene TRBJ2-1; D possibly corresponds to TRBD2 (6 bases). This CDR3 is 15 amino acids long. Germline CDR1 SGHRS, CDR2 YFSETQ. V lost 4 bases, J lost 5 bases, and 16 bases lay in between. The CDR3 nucleotides are TGCGCCAGCAGCATTGGAGCTGCGGGACACAATGAGCAGTTCTTC. Protein sequence: CASSIGAAGHNEQFF.